Listed below are T cell receptor beta chains from one sample, sequenced in a study of cytomegalovirus exposure and HLA in healthy donors. Repertoires were generated with immunoSEQ multiplex PCR, while TCRdb's copy carries only in-frame clones and drops some. The repertoire has about 180,000 clones, approximately 80% of them found once; the top ten carry 1.2% to 1.5%. Material: PBMCs. These receptors all stem from a girl aged 5 to 17 in good health and CMV-seropositive. CDR3s leave out the opening cysteine and the closing phenylalanine or tryptophan. Some rows mark clone size as missing; the rest say once, few, many or name a class of expanded clone.

size	V	CDR3
few	TRBV12-5	ASATGVANVLT
NA	TRBV29-1	SVETGVSSTGELF
NA	TRBV7-3	ASSHYSNPTDTQY
NA	TRBV6-5	ASSYRDRGSGELF
NA	TRBV30	AGSGISYNEQF
NA	TRBV10-3	ATSSPILYDEQF
NA	TRBV4-1	ASSQDERTGPLGYT
NA	TRBV6-5	ASSRGDSRNQPQH
NA	TRBV2	ASSSQGLNYGYT
NA	TRBV12-5	ASGLDRYRGETQY
NA	TRBV25-1	ASSEQTGGNTEAF
NA	TRBV11-1	ASSLNRAYEQY
NA	TRBV5-6	ASSEDLAGPTDTQY
NA	TRBV4-3	ASSQEGLLAGWLPTYNEQF
NA	TRBV19	ASSNTAEDTDTQY
NA	TRBV27	ASSLRGQVNQPQH
NA	TRBV27	ASSSPAGKTYEQY
NA	TRBV4-2	ASSQDQTSGSYEQY
few	TRBV4-1	ASSPRTGGVSSGANVLT
NA	TRBV7-8	ASSLMAGYNEKLF
few	TRBV19	ASSIQVPRSSGANVLT
NA	TRBV4-1	ASSQGQEGTEAF
NA	TRBV11-2	ASSPGGTEAF
NA	TRBV19	ASSIEQNTEAF
NA	TRBV2	ASRLAVYFYNEQF
NA	TRBV6-5	ASSYSSSGRYNEQF
NA	TRBV7-9	ASSLARVTGAAEAF
NA	TRBV6-5	ASSRGTSGSYEQY
NA	TRBV6-5	ASSPEGRAQY
NA	TRBV11-2	ASNFRGRSTDTQY
NA	TRBV19	ASSIGQGDGYT
once	TRBV2	ASRPRIASYEQY
NA	TRBV2	ASSQQGTGNNEQF
NA	TRBV10-1	ASSEGSEGREPQH
NA	TRBV5-4	ASIPDRGGTEAF
NA	TRBV10-1	ASSESRGLNTEAF
NA	TRBV11-2	ASSATSGRVTGELF
once	TRBV6-1	ASSVRNAIQY
NA	TRBV29-1	SVLQGQGGWAF
NA	TRBV25-1	AIQLGHNTEAF
NA	TRBV7-2	ASSSKGLGSYNEQF
NA	TRBV4-3	ASSHAGSVDTQY
NA	TRBV19	ASSPRLASGYEQY
NA	TRBV7-2	ASSAQGANGYT
NA	TRBV5-1	ASSLNPEGNQPQH
NA	TRBV15	ATSRQRDRHQETQY
NA	TRBV5-1	ASSLAVGRAGSGELF
once	TRBV5-8	ASGVGDRGQETQY
NA	TRBV4-2	ASSQFQGDAGITIY
NA	TRBV6-1	ASERRTSGTNEQF